Listed here is a single T cell receptor beta chain. Pregnant or lactating patients and those with other autoimmune diseases or uncontrolled infections were excluded. The authors used Ficoll-Paque density gradient centrifugation to separate PBMCs. The input was 10 ml of fresh peripheral blood. RNA transcripts provided the template for amplifying TCR beta CDR3 regions. HTBI primers primed a first-round RT-PCR, and a second-round multiplex PCR followed. TCRdb independently ran MiXCR on the multiplex PCR reads; one entry per CDR3 protein. The table has over 650,000 distinct CDR3 sequences, 35% to 45% seen once; the top ten hold over 2.5%. The entry originates in a study of Graves' ophthalmopathy and Graves' hyperthyroidism. V lost 2 bases to trimming and J lost 11 bases; unmatched junction nucleotides: 9. Germline values: CDR1 ENHRY, CDR2 SYGVKD. This CDR3 is built from 15 residues.

The specimen was peripheral blood. The TCR sequence derives from an adult man with Graves' ophthalmopathy. The chain couples TRBV10-3 to TRBJ1-5; 10 nucleotides line up with TRBD1. The CDR3 region has the DNA TGTGCCATCAGTGAGGGGACAGGGGCCCAAGAGACCCAGCATTTT. Residues: CAISEGTGAQETQHF.